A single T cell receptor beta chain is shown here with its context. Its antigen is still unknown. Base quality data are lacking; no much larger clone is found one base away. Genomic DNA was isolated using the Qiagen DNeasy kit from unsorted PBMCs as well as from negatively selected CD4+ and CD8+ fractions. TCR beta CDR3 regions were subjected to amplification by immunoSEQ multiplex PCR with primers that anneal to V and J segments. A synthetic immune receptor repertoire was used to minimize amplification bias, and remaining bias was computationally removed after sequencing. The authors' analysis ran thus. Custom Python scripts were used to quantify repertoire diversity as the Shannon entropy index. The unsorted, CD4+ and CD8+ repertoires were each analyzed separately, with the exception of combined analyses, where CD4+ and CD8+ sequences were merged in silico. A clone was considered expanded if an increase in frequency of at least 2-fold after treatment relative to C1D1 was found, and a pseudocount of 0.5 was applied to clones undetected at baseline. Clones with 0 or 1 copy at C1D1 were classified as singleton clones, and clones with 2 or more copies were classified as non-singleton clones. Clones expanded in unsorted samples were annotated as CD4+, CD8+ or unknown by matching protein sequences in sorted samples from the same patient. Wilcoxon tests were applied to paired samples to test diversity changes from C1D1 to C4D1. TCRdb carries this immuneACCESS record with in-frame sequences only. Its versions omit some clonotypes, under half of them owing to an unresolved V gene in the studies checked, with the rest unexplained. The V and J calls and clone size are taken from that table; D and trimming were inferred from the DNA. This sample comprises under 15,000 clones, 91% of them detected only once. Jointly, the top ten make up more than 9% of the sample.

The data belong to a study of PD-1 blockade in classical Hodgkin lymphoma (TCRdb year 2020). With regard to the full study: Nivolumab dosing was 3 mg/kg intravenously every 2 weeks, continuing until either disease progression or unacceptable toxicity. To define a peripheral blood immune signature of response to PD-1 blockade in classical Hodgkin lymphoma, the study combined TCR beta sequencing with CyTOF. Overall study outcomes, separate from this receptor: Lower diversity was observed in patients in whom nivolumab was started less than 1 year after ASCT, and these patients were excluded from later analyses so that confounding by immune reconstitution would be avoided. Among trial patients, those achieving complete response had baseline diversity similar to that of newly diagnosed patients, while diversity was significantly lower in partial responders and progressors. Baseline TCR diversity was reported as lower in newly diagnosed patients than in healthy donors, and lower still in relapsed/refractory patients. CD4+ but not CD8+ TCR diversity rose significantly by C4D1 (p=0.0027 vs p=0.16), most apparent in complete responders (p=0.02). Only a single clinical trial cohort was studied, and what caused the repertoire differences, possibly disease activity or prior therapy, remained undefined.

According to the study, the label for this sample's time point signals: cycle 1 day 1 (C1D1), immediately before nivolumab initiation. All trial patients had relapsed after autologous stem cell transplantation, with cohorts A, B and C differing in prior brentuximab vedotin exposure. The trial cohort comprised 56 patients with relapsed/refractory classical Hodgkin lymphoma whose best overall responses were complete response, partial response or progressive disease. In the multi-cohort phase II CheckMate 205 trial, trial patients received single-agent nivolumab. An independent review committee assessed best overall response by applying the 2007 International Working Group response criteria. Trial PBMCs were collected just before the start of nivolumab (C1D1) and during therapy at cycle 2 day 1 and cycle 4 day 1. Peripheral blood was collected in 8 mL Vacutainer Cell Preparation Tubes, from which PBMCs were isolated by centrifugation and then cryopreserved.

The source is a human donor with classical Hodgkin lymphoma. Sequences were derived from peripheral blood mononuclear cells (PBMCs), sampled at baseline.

The CDR3 reads CASTLAGSSYNEQFF. The DNA reads TGCGCCAGCACCTTAGCGGGCAGCTCCTACAATGAGCAGTTCTTC. Recombination connected TRBV5-1 to TRBJ2-1; 7 nucleotides in the junction match TRBD2. The junction shows trimming of 6 bases on V and 0 bases on J, and the gene matches do not reach 6 bases of it. In the germline V gene, CDR1 corresponds to SGHRS and CDR2 to YFSETQ. Including the terminal cysteine and phenylalanine, the CDR3 comprises 15 residues. Only the CDR3 region is kept as DNA, spanning 45 bases read in frame from base 1.